The 25 T cell receptor beta chains presented below share a single source sample, sequenced in a study of T cells in Graves' hyperthyroidism and ophthalmopathy. Regions amplified from RNA transcripts were the TCR beta CDR3 regions. Using the HTBI primer set, a first-round RT-PCR was run on the TCR CDR3. TCRdb analysed the multiplex PCR reads with MiXCR anew, one entry per CDR3 protein. The sample carries hundreds of thousands of distinct CDR3 sequences, just under 45% recorded once. Specimen: peripheral blood or thyroid tissue (not recorded which). The source is an adult man with Graves' disease, either hyperthyroidism or ophthalmopathy (not recorded which).

The chain carries TRBV7-8 and TRBJ2-7, with D tentatively TRBD1 or TRBD2 (5 bases each). The V end lost 3 bases, the J end lost 4 bases, and 13 bases lay between the germline ends. Per germline, CDR1 SGHVS and CDR2 FQNEAQ. The CDR3 contains 14 residues. CDR3 residues: CASSFRGDAYEQYF. Written as DNA, the CDR3 is TGTGCCAGCAGCTTTAGAGGGGACGCTTACGAGCAGTACTTC.

This clonotype has at least ten counts. The genes are TRBV29-1 and TRBJ1-2; maybe TRBD1 (5 bases). CDR3 length: 12 amino acids. V shed 6 bases and J shed 6 bases, with 14 bases lying between them. CDR1 is SQVTM, CDR2 ANQGSEA, per germline. CDR3 DNA sequence: TGCAGCGTAAGACGGGGGATCGATGGCTACACCTTC. It translates to CSVRRGIDGYTF.

The chain joins TRBV2 to TRBJ1-1; no firm D call. Trimming stripped 8 bases from V and 11 bases from J, with 21 bases between. Per germline, CDR1 SNHLY and CDR2 FYNNEI. The CDR3 is 13 residues long. The CDR3 region has the DNA TGTGCCAGCTTCCGCGCAGAGACGCTTTTGGCTTTCTTT. It codes for CASFRAETLLAFF.

The chain has TRBV3-1 and TRBJ1-1, with no clear D. The CDR3 has 14 residues. Germline values: CDR1 LGHDT, CDR2 YNNKEL (reference sequence). Trimming removed 0 bases from V and 4 bases from J, with 9 bases in between. The CDR3 DNA is TGTGCCAGCAGCCAAGATGCGGGGAGCACTGAAGCTTTCTTT. Protein: CASSQDAGSTEAFF.

The gene calls are TRBV19 and TRBJ2-2; D not certain. The germline V gene encodes CDR1 LNHDA and CDR2 SQIVND (reference sequence). The V gene lost 11 bases and the J gene lost 1 base, with 5 bases spanning the gap. CDR3 size: 11 residues. CDR3 sequence: CACQNTGELFF. CDR3 DNA: TGTGCCTGCCAGAACACCGGGGAGCTGTTTTTT.

The gene calls are TRBV20-1 and TRBJ1-6, with 7 bases aligning to TRBD1. The CDR3 has 14 residues. With 2 bases clipped from V and 5 bases from J, the junction kept 3 bases outside the gene matches. Germline CDR1 DFQATT, CDR2 SNEGSKA (reference sequence). The chain's CDR3 is CSARRQGDNSPLHF. The CDR3 bases are TGCAGTGCTAGAAGACAGGGAGATAATTCACCCCTCCACTTT.

This clonotype was counted between two and nine times. The V gene is TRBV11-2, the J gene TRBJ1-2, with D perhaps TRBD1 (5 bases). Trimming cost V 1 base and J 5 bases, with 17 bases left between them. CDR1 and CDR2 (germline): SGHAT, FQNNGV. The CDR3 sequence is 16 residues long. CDR3 region: CASSLGFQGGRYGYTF. Here the CDR3 DNA reads TGTGCCAGCAGCTTAGGATTCCAGGGTGGCCGGTATGGCTACACCTTC.

This clonotype came up many times. The rearrangement uses TRBV14 and TRBJ2-5; 7 nucleotides line up with TRBD2. The CDR3 extends over 15 amino acids. J was trimmed by 5 bases and V by 4 bases; bases with no gene match: 10. Germline CDR1 SGHDN, CDR2 FVKESK. The CDR3 reads CASSPQGRREETQYF. In DNA form, the CDR3 reads TGTGCCAGCAGCCCCCAAGGGCGGCGGGAGGAGACCCAGTACTTC.

The chain couples TRBV2 to TRBJ1-5; 8 bases line up with TRBD1. The CDR3 length is 11 residues. Looked up from germline, CDR1 is SNHLY and CDR2 is FYNNEI. Losses at the gene ends were 8 bases for V and 13 bases for J; bases not matched to a gene: 7. The CDR3 region is CASRQGAEQHF. The CDR3 DNA sequence: TGTGCCAGCCGTCAGGGGGCGGAACAGCATTTT.

V is TRBV29-1 and J is TRBJ1-2; D is undetermined. Trimming took off 2 bases at V and 7 bases at J, with 8 bases between the two ends. This CDR3 comprises 11 residues. The germline V gene has CDR1 SQVTM and CDR2 ANQGSEA. The CDR3 region has the DNA TGCAGCGTTGAAAGCAAGGGTGGCTACACCTTC. Translation gives CSVESKGGYTF.

The table lists this clonotype with many counts. The chain carries TRBV12-3 or TRBV12-4 and TRBJ2-5; the D gene could be TRBD1 or TRBD2 (5 bases each). Deletions cut 4 bases from V and 5 bases from J, with 11 bases between. This CDR3 is 13 amino acids long. This CDR3 reads CASSYEGQETQYF. The CDR3 bases are TGTGCCAGCAGTTACGAGGGGCAGGAGACCCAGTACTTC.

This sequence joins TRBV6-1 and TRBJ2-5; TRBD2 agrees at 9 bases. Unmatched junction bases numbered 6, after V lost 2 bases and J lost 5 bases. Germline-derived CDR1 and CDR2 are MNHNS and SASEGT. There are 15 residues in the CDR3. This CDR3 is CASSEWQREAETQYF. The CDR3 coding sequence is TGTGCCAGCAGTGAATGGCAGCGGGAGGCTGAGACCCAGTACTTC.

The rearrangement uses TRBV10-2 and TRBJ1-2; no clear D. Germline V gene sequence: CDR1 WSHSY, CDR2 SAAADI. Trimming took off 6 bases at V and 0 bases at J, with 17 bases between the two ends. The CDR3 extends over 16 amino acids. CDR3 sequence reads: CASSQRSPSTNYGYTF. The CDR3 DNA is TGCGCCAGCAGCCAACGGTCTCCTTCTACTAACTATGGCTACACCTTC.

The chain uses TRBV7-2 and TRBJ1-5; no definite D call. The CDR3 has 15 amino acids. Germline V gene data show CDR1 as SGHTA and CDR2 as FQGNSA. Trimming stripped 5 bases from V and 0 bases from J, with 11 bases between. The CDR3 DNA reads TGTGCCAGCAGCCAAGCCGTACATAGCAATCAGCCCCAGCATTTT. Translated: CASSQAVHSNQPQHF.

This clonotype was observed a few times. This rearrangement joins TRBV6-1 to TRBJ2-7; D remains ambiguous. This CDR3 is built from 14 residues. Trimming took off 5 bases at V and 2 bases at J, with 13 bases between the two ends. CDR1 is MNHNS, CDR2 SASEGT, per germline. CDR3 residues: CASSFRTDTYEQYF. The CDR3 region has the DNA TGTGCCAGCAGTTTTCGGACGGATACCTACGAGCAGTACTTC.

In regard to this clonotype: With a much larger clone just one base away, this may be a read error. This rearrangement joins TRBV15 to TRBJ2-2; 12 bases align to TRBD2. From germline, CDR1 is LNHNV and CDR2 YYDKDF (reference sequence). This CDR3 comprises 15 residues. This CDR3 reads CATSRGLAGVGELLF. The CDR3 DNA sequence: TGTGCCACCAGCAGAGGACTAGCGGGAGTCGGCGAGCTGCTTTTT.

This clonotype has only one observation. This chain joins TRBV6-1 and TRBJ1-2, with 9 nucleotides matching TRBD1. From germline, CDR1 is MNHNS and CDR2 SASEGT. The CDR3 has 15 residues. Trimming at V came to 5 bases and at J to 7 bases, leaving 11 bases not matched to a gene. CDR3 bases: TGTGCCAGCAGTCAAACAGGGGGCGCTTGGGGTGGCTACACCTTC. Translated: CASSQTGGAWGGYTF.

Only a few counts were recorded for this clonotype. This chain uses TRBV20-1 with TRBJ1-1; D not certain. There are 14 residues in the CDR3. Germline V CDR1 and CDR2: DFQATT, SNEGSKA (reference sequence). Trimming cost V 6 bases and J 3 bases, with 17 bases left between them. The CDR3 bases are TGCAGTGCCCCCAGGATGGGTCAGGACACTGAAGCTTTCTTT. This encodes CSAPRMGQDTEAFF.

The chain links TRBV25-1 to TRBJ1-3; TRBD1 matches at 7 bases. Germline V gene sequence: CDR1 MGHDK, CDR2 SYGVNS. This CDR3 is 13 amino acids long. V lost 8 bases, J lost 3 bases, and 4 bases stayed unmatched. The CDR3 DNA follows: TGTGCCAGCTCGACAGGGCATGGAAACACCATATATTTT. Encoded protein: CASSTGHGNTIYF.

The sample holds a few counts of this clonotype. The chain recombines TRBV6-6 with TRBJ2-7, with 14 bases fitting TRBD2. The CDR3 has 14 residues. Unmatched junction bases numbered 3, after V lost 5 bases and J lost 6 bases. The germline CDR1 and CDR2 sequences are MNHNY and SVGAGI (reference sequence). The CDR3: CASSETSGRAEQYF. The CDR3 DNA reads TGTGCCAGCAGTGAGACTAGCGGGAGGGCCGAGCAGTACTTC.

The V and J genes are TRBV25-1 and TRBJ1-1; D not resolved. V lost 3 bases, J lost 2 bases, and 7 bases lay in between. Germline loops: CDR1 MGHDK, CDR2 SYGVNS. The CDR3 extends over 13 amino acids. The CDR3 is CASSDAGNTEAFF. For the CDR3, the DNA is TGTGCCAGCAGTGACGCCGGTAACACTGAAGCTTTCTTT.

This clonotype has a handful of counts. The V call is TRBV9, the J call TRBJ1-5; D call uncertain. CDR1 SGDLS and CDR2 YYNGEE come from the germline V gene. V was cut by 0 bases and J by 8 bases, with 9 bases left in between. The CDR3 length is 13 residues. The CDR3 DNA sequence: TGTGCCAGCAGCGTAGACGTCGGGGAGCCCCAGCATTTT. This sequence encodes CASSVDVGEPQHF.

The chain uses TRBV24-1 and TRBJ1-1; 9 nucleotides align to TRBD1. Germline V lookup: CDR1 KGHDR, CDR2 SFDVKD. The CDR3 has 15 residues. V trimming: 2 bases; J trimming: 6 bases; junction bases outside the gene matches: 6. The CDR3 DNA reads as TGTGCCACCAGTGATTCGGGACAGGGTATCTCTGAAGCTTTCTTT. Encoded protein: CATSDSGQGISEAFF.

This clonotype was seen many times. As DNA, the CDR3 is TGCAGCGTTGACAGCTGGAACACTGAAGCTTTCTTT. It codes for CSVDSWNTEAFF. This chain uses TRBV29-1 with TRBJ1-1; D call uncertain. CDR1 and CDR2 from the germline V gene are SQVTM and ANQGSEA. This CDR3 spans 12 amino acids. V dropped 3 bases and J dropped 1 base, with 6 bases sitting between them.

V is TRBV20-1 and J is TRBJ1-1; D remains unclear. The CDR3 is 14 amino acids. V dropped 3 bases and J dropped 1 base, with 12 bases sitting between them. CDR1 is DFQATT, CDR2 SNEGSKA, per germline (reference sequence). In DNA form, the CDR3 reads TGCAGTGCTAGGGACGGCCTGGAGAACACTGAAGCTTTCTTT. Its protein product is CSARDGLENTEAFF.